This T cell receptor beta chain originates from a study of Graves' ophthalmopathy and Graves' hyperthyroidism. The study, taken as a whole, reports: Most thyroid-expanded clonotypes exceeding 0.001 frequency were also found in blood.

V lost 3 bases, J lost 4 bases, and 9 bases lay in between. The CDR3 is 13 amino acids. Germline V CDR1 and CDR2: ENHRY, SYGVKD. What supplied the PBMCs was roughly 10 ml of fresh peripheral blood. Remarks on this clonotype: Its antigen is undetermined.

RNA served as the template for amplifying TCR beta CDR3 regions. RT-PCR was first run with HTBI primers, then multiplex PCR in a second round. TCRdb itself ran the multiplex PCR reads through MiXCR, one entry per CDR3 protein. The sample has more than 550,000 distinct CDR3 sequences; about 40% are singletons. The clonotype comes from an adult man with Graves' ophthalmopathy. The rearrangement uses TRBV10-3 and TRBJ1-2, with D perhaps matching TRBD1 (6 bases). Sample: peripheral blood. DNA of the CDR3: TGTGCCATCAGTGACAGGGACACCTATGGCTACACCTTC. Translating gives CAISDRDTYGYTF.